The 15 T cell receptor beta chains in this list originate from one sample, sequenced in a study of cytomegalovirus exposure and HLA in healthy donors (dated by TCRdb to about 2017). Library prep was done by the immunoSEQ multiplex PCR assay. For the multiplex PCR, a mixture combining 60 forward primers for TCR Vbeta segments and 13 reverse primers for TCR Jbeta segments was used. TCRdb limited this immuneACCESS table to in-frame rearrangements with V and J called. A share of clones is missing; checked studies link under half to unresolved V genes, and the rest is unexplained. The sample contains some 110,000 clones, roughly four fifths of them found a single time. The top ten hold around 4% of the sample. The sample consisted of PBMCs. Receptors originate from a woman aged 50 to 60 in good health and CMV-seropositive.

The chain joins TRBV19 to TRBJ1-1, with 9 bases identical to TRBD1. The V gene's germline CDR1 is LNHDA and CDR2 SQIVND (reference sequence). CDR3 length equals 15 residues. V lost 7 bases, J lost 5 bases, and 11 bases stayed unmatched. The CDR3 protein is CASTPQQGAVTEAFF. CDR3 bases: TGTGCCAGTACCCCCCAACAGGGGGCGGTTACTGAAGCTTTCTTT.

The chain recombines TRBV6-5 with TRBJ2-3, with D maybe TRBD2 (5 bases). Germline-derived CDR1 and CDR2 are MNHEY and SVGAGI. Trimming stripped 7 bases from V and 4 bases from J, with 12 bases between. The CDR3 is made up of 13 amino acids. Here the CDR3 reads CASKASSPDTQYF. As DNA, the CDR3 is TGTGCCAGCAAGGCTAGCAGCCCAGATACGCAGTATTTT.

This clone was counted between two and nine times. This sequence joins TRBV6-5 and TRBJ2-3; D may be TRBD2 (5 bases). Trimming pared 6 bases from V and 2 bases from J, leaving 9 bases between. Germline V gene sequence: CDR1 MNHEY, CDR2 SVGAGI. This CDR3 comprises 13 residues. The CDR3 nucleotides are TGTGCCAGCAGAGCGGAGATCACAGATACGCAGTATTTT. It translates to CASRAEITDTQYF.

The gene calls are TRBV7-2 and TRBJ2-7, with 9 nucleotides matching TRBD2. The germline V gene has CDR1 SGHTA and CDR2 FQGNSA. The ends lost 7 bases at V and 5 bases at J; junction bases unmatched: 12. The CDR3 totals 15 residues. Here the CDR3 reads CASTLRAGGKNEQYF. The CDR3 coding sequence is TGTGCCAGCACCCTCCGCGCGGGGGGGAAAAACGAGCAGTACTTC.

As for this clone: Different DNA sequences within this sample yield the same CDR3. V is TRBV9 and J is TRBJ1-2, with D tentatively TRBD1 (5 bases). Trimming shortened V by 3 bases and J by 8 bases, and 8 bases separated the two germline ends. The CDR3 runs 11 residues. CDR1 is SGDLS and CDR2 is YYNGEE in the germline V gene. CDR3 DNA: TGTGCCAGCAGCGCCCAGGGCGGCTACACCTTC. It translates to CASSAQGGYTF. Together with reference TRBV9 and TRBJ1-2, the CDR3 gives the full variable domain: DSGVTQTPKHLITATGQRVTLRCSPRSGDLSVYWYQQSLDQGLQFLIQYYNGEERAKGNILERFSAQQFPDLHSELNLSSLELGDSALYFCASSAQGGYTFGSGTRLTVV.

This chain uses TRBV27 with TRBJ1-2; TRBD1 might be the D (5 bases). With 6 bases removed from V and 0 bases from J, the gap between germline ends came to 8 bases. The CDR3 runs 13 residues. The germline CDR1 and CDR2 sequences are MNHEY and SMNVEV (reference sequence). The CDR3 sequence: CASRDTTNYGYTF. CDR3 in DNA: TGTGCCAGCAGGGACACTACTAACTATGGCTACACCTTC.

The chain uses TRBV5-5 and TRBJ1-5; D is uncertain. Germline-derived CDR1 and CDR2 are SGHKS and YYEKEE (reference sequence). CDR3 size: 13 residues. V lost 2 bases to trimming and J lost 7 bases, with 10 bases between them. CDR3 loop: CASSLTGNQPQHF. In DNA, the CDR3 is TGTGCCAGCAGCTTAACGGGGAACCAGCCCCAGCATTTT.

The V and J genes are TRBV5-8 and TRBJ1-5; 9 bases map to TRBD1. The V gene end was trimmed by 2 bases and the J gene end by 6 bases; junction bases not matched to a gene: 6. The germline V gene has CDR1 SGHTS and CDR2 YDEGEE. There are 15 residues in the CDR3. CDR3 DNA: TGTGCCAGCAGCTTTCAGGGACAGGGTTCTCAGCCCCAGCATTTT. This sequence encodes CASSFQGQGSQPQHF. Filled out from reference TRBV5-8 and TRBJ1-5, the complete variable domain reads EAGVTQSPTHLIKTRGQQATLRCSPISGHTSVYWYQQALGLGLQFLLWYDEGEERNRGNFPPRFSGRQFPNYSSELNVNALELEDSALYLCASSFQGQGSQPQHFGDGTRLSIL.

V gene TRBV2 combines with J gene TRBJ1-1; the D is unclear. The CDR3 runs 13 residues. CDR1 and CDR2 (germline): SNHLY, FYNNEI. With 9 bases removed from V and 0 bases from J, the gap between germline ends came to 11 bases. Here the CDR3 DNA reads TGTGCCAGTAGAGTCGACATGAACACTGAAGCTTTCTTT. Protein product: CASRVDMNTEAFF.

This CDR3 reads CASMGQGYQPQHF. The CDR3, as DNA: TGTGCCAGCATGGGACAGGGGTATCAGCCCCAGCATTTT. The rearrangement uses TRBV19 and TRBJ1-5; 10 nucleotides align to TRBD1. The CDR3 covers 13 residues. With V trimmed by 9 bases and J by 5 bases, 4 bases remained unmatched. Per germline, CDR1 LNHDA and CDR2 SQIVND (reference sequence).

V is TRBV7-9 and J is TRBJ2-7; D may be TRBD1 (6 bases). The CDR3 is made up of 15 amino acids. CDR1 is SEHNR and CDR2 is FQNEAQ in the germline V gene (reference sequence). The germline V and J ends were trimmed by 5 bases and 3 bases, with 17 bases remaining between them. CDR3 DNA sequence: TGTGCCAGCAGCGAACCCATGGGGGCTGGCTACGAGCAGTACTTC. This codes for CASSEPMGAGYEQYF.

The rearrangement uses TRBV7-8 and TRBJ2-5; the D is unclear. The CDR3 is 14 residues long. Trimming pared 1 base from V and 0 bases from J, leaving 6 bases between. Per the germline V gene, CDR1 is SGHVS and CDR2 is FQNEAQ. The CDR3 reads CASSLVLHQETQYF. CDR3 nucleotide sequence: TGTGCCAGCAGCTTAGTTCTCCACCAAGAGACCCAGTACTTC.

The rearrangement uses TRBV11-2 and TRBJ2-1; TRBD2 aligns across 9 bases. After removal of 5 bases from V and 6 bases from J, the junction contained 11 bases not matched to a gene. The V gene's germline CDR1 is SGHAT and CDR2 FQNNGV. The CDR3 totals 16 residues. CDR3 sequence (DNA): TGTGCCAGCAGCCGCCTCCCAGCGGGGGGCCGCAATGAGCAGTTCTTC. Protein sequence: CASSRLPAGGRNEQFF.

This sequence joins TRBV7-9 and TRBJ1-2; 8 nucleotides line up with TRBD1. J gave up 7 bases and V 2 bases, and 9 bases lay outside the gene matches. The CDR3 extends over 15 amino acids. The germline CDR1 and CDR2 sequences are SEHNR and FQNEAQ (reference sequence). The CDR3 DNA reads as TGTGCCAGCAGCTTATGGAACAGGGGGGTAGGTGGCTACACCTTC. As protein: CASSLWNRGVGGYTF.

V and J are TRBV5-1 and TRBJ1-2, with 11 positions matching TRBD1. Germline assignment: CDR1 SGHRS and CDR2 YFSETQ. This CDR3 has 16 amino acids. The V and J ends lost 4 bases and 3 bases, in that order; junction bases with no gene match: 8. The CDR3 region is CASSNRDRGFDYGYTF. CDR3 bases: TGCGCCAGCAGCAACCGGGACAGGGGGTTTGACTATGGCTACACCTTC.